These T cell receptor beta chains were read from a single sample in a study of CD8 T cells in ankylosing spondylitis. MiXCR, run by TCRdb on the 5' RACE reads, gives a single entry per CDR3 protein. The sample has 350,000 to 400,000 distinct CDR3 sequences, around 20% seen once. The specimen sequenced was blood, either unsorted or a sorted T cell fraction (not recorded which). These receptors came from a male donor with ankylosing spondylitis or in good health (not recorded which). The CDR3 runs from the conserved cysteine through the conserved F or W. D genes are given only for firm matches. Part of the rows lack a size; the others show once, few, many or a class for expanded clones.

d_gene: NA; j_gene: TRBJ2-1; v_gene: TRBV6-1; abundance: NA; CDR3nt: TGTGCCAGCAGTCAAACGCCCGGATGGGGCTCCTACAATGAGCAGTTCTTC; CDR3aa: CASSQTPGWGSYNEQFF
d_gene: NA; j_gene: TRBJ2-2; v_gene: TRBV11-2; abundance: NA; CDR3nt: TGTGCCAGCAGCTTAGTAGTCGGGGAGCTGTTTTTT; CDR3aa: CASSLVVGELFF
d_gene: TRBD1; j_gene: TRBJ2-1; v_gene: TRBV6-5; abundance: few; CDR3nt: TGTGCCAGCAGTTTGTCCCCTTATTATCAGGGGGCGAATGAGCAGTTCTTC; CDR3aa: CASSLSPYYQGANEQFF
d_gene: NA; j_gene: TRBJ2-3; v_gene: TRBV6-4; abundance: many; CDR3nt: TGTGCCAGCAGTGCGGGGGGCGGGACAGATACGCAGTATTTT; CDR3aa: CASSAGGGTDTQYF
d_gene: NA; j_gene: TRBJ1-1; v_gene: TRBV4-2; abundance: many; CDR3nt: TGTGCCAGCAGCCAAGATTCGGCAGGGCGCACTGAAGCTTTCTTT; CDR3aa: CASSQDSAGRTEAFF
d_gene: TRBD2; j_gene: TRBJ2-1; v_gene: TRBV15; abundance: many; CDR3nt: TGTGCCACCAGCATCGCGGGGGAGTCCTACAATGAGCAGTTCTTC; CDR3aa: CATSIAGESYNEQFF
d_gene: NA; j_gene: TRBJ2-1; v_gene: TRBV7-9; abundance: few; CDR3nt: TGTGCCAGCAGCTCGTCTTTCTTTTCCTACAATGAGCAGTTCTTC; CDR3aa: CASSSSFFSYNEQFF
d_gene: NA; j_gene: TRBJ2-5; v_gene: TRBV5-6; abundance: few; CDR3nt: TGTGCCAGGGGGGAGTTCCAAGAGACCCAGTACTTC; CDR3aa: CARGEFQETQYF
d_gene: NA; j_gene: TRBJ1-2; v_gene: TRBV12-3/TRBV12-4; abundance: NA; CDR3nt: TGTGCCAGCAGTTTAGGCCTCTCCCCTGGCTACACCTTC; CDR3aa: CASSLGLSPGYTF
d_gene: NA; j_gene: TRBJ2-2; v_gene: TRBV5-4; abundance: once; CDR3nt: TGTGCCAGCAGCTTACACAGGGACACCGGGGAGCTGTTTTTT; CDR3aa: CASSLHRDTGELFF
d_gene: NA; j_gene: TRBJ2-2; v_gene: TRBV12-3/TRBV12-4; abundance: many; CDR3nt: TGTGCCAGCAGTTTTTTGGGGGAGCTGTTTTTT; CDR3aa: CASSFLGELFF
d_gene: NA; j_gene: TRBJ2-7; v_gene: TRBV12-3/TRBV12-4; abundance: NA; CDR3nt: TGTGCCAGCAGGGGGCTCTTGGGCGAGCAGTACTTC; CDR3aa: CASRGLLGEQYF
d_gene: NA; j_gene: TRBJ2-7; v_gene: TRBV20-1; abundance: many; CDR3nt: TGCAGTGCTAGAGACTTTCAGAAAACCTACGAGCAGTACTTC; CDR3aa: CSARDFQKTYEQYF
d_gene: NA; j_gene: TRBJ2-1; v_gene: TRBV7-2; abundance: NA; CDR3nt: TGTGCCAGCAGCTTCTGGGGGGCTGGAAATGAGCAGTTCTTC; CDR3aa: CASSFWGAGNEQFF
d_gene: NA; j_gene: TRBJ1-2; v_gene: TRBV29-1; abundance: NA; CDR3nt: TGCAGCGTTAATCTCGGGCTACTCGGGGGCTACACCTTC; CDR3aa: CSVNLGLLGGYTF
d_gene: TRBD1; j_gene: TRBJ1-2; v_gene: TRBV6-1; abundance: NA; CDR3nt: TGTGCCAGCAGACCTACAGGGGTAGATGGCTACACCTTC; CDR3aa: CASRPTGVDGYTF
d_gene: NA; j_gene: TRBJ2-5; v_gene: TRBV20-1; abundance: NA; CDR3nt: TGCAGTGCTACCCTAGGGCCGCAAGAGACCCAGTACTTC; CDR3aa: CSATLGPQETQYF
d_gene: TRBD2; j_gene: TRBJ2-7; v_gene: TRBV4-1; abundance: NA; CDR3nt: TGCGCCAGCAGCCAAGAGGAGCGGGGGGCGTACGAGCAGTACTTC; CDR3aa: CASSQEERGAYEQYF
d_gene: NA; j_gene: TRBJ1-6; v_gene: TRBV20-1; abundance: once; CDR3nt: TGCAGTGCTAGACTTACGACAGGCGTCAGCTCCTATAATTCACCCCTCCACTTT; CDR3aa: CSARLTTGVSSYNSPLHF
d_gene: NA; j_gene: TRBJ2-1; v_gene: TRBV24-1; abundance: NA; CDR3nt: TGTGCCACCAGAGCGACAGCTCGCGATGAGCAGTTCTTC; CDR3aa: CATRATARDEQFF
d_gene: NA; j_gene: TRBJ2-7; v_gene: TRBV27; abundance: few; CDR3nt: TGTGCCAGCAGTTTATTTCCCGGGACCGTCTACGAGCAGTACTTC; CDR3aa: CASSLFPGTVYEQYF
d_gene: NA; j_gene: TRBJ2-2; v_gene: TRBV12-3/TRBV12-4; abundance: many; CDR3nt: TGTGCCAGCCGGGGGCCGAACACCGGGGAGCTGTTTTTT; CDR3aa: CASRGPNTGELFF
d_gene: NA; j_gene: TRBJ2-1; v_gene: TRBV29-1; abundance: few; CDR3nt: TGCAGCGTTCCCCAGGTTCGGGCCTACAATGAGCAGTTCTTC; CDR3aa: CSVPQVRAYNEQFF
d_gene: NA; j_gene: TRBJ2-2; v_gene: TRBV2; abundance: NA; CDR3nt: TGTGCCAGCAGTGAAGCGCGGGCCCTCGGGGAGCTGTTTTTT; CDR3aa: CASSEARALGELFF
d_gene: NA; j_gene: TRBJ2-1; v_gene: TRBV5-5; abundance: once; CDR3nt: TGTGCCAGCAGCTTGGACAGGCCTACGAAGCAGTTCTTC; CDR3aa: CASSLDRPTKQFF
d_gene: NA; j_gene: TRBJ2-1; v_gene: TRBV6-6; abundance: few; CDR3nt: TGTGCCAGCAGTGCCGCCCACAATGAGCTGTTCTTC; CDR3aa: CASSAAHNELFF
d_gene: TRBD1; j_gene: TRBJ2-1; v_gene: TRBV11-2; abundance: few; CDR3nt: TGTGCCAGCAGCGGTGGACAGGCTTGGGATGAGCAGTTCTTC; CDR3aa: CASSGGQAWDEQFF
d_gene: NA; j_gene: TRBJ2-1; v_gene: TRBV7-9; abundance: NA; CDR3nt: TGTGCCAGCAGCCTGATTAACAGGAATGAGCAGTTCTTC; CDR3aa: CASSLINRNEQFF
d_gene: NA; j_gene: TRBJ2-7; v_gene: TRBV7-9; abundance: NA; CDR3nt: TGTGCCAGCAGCTTAGAGGGTGAGGGGGACTACGAGCAGTACTTC; CDR3aa: CASSLEGEGDYEQYF
d_gene: NA; j_gene: TRBJ2-2; v_gene: TRBV7-8; abundance: few; CDR3nt: TGTGCCAGCAGCTTAGTTACAGAAGGGACCGGGGAGCTGTTTTTT; CDR3aa: CASSLVTEGTGELFF
d_gene: NA; j_gene: TRBJ2-2; v_gene: TRBV28; abundance: NA; CDR3nt: TGTGCCAGCAGAACGCCTAGCCCCACCGGGGAGCTGTTTTTT; CDR3aa: CASRTPSPTGELFF
d_gene: NA; j_gene: TRBJ1-5; v_gene: TRBV27; abundance: NA; CDR3nt: TGTGCCAGCAGTCTAGCCATCAATCAGCCCCAGCATTTT; CDR3aa: CASSLAINQPQHF
d_gene: NA; j_gene: TRBJ1-4; v_gene: TRBV20-1; abundance: few; CDR3nt: TGCAGTGCTAGAGCTCGGGGGGATGAAAAACTGTTTTTT; CDR3aa: CSARARGDEKLFF
d_gene: TRBD2; j_gene: TRBJ2-7; v_gene: TRBV20-1; abundance: NA; CDR3nt: TGCAGTGCTAGAGATCTTGGCGGGGGGGGCGGGTTCGACCCCTACGAGCAGTACTTC; CDR3aa: CSARDLGGGGGFDPYEQYF
d_gene: NA; j_gene: TRBJ2-7; v_gene: TRBV4-2; abundance: few; CDR3nt: TGTGCCAGCAGCCAAGATGGGGCGAGAGGACACTACGAGCAGTACTTC; CDR3aa: CASSQDGARGHYEQYF
d_gene: TRBD2; j_gene: TRBJ2-1; v_gene: TRBV10-3; abundance: few; CDR3nt: TGTGCCATCAGTGATGGGACTAGCGGGGTAGGGTTCTTC; CDR3aa: CAISDGTSGVGFF
d_gene: NA; j_gene: TRBJ1-2; v_gene: TRBV12-3/TRBV12-4; abundance: NA; CDR3nt: TGTGCCAGCAGTACGAACAGGGACTATGGCTACACCTTC; CDR3aa: CASSTNRDYGYTF
d_gene: NA; j_gene: TRBJ2-1; v_gene: TRBV27; abundance: NA; CDR3nt: TGTGCCAGCAGTTCCTACTTCGGGACTCAAAACAATGAGCAGTTCTTC; CDR3aa: CASSSYFGTQNNEQFF
d_gene: NA; j_gene: TRBJ2-3; v_gene: TRBV6-5; abundance: few; CDR3nt: TGTGCCAGCAGTTACTCACCGGGGGCCCGCACAGATACGCAGTATTTT; CDR3aa: CASSYSPGARTDTQYF
d_gene: TRBD2; j_gene: TRBJ2-3; v_gene: TRBV5-5; abundance: NA; CDR3nt: TGTGCCAGCAGCACAGCTAGCGGTTACACAGATACGCAGTATTTT; CDR3aa: CASSTASGYTDTQYF
d_gene: NA; j_gene: TRBJ2-7; v_gene: TRBV4-1; abundance: NA; CDR3nt: TGCGCCAGCAGCCAAGGGACAGTCAGCTCCTACGAGCAGTACTTC; CDR3aa: CASSQGTVSSYEQYF
d_gene: NA; j_gene: TRBJ2-1; v_gene: TRBV27; abundance: few; CDR3nt: TGTGCCAGCAGTCTAAATAGGGATGAGCAGTTCTTC; CDR3aa: CASSLNRDEQFF
d_gene: NA; j_gene: TRBJ2-3; v_gene: TRBV10-3; abundance: few; CDR3nt: TGTGCCATCGCCCCAGTCGGGGGCACAGATACGCAGTATTTT; CDR3aa: CAIAPVGGTDTQYF
d_gene: TRBD2; j_gene: TRBJ2-1; v_gene: TRBV5-5; abundance: NA; CDR3nt: TGTGCCAGCAGCTCGCTAGCGGGGGGGCCGAGCTCCTACAATGAGCAGTTCTTC; CDR3aa: CASSSLAGGPSSYNEQFF
d_gene: NA; j_gene: TRBJ2-3; v_gene: TRBV12-3/TRBV12-4; abundance: NA; CDR3nt: TGTGCCAGCAGTTCCGCGACAGGACTCACAGATACGCAGTATTTT; CDR3aa: CASSSATGLTDTQYF
d_gene: NA; j_gene: TRBJ2-5; v_gene: TRBV7-9; abundance: NA; CDR3nt: TGTGCCAGCAGCCCGCACAGGGCGAACCAAGAGACCCAGTACTTC; CDR3aa: CASSPHRANQETQYF
d_gene: NA; j_gene: TRBJ1-2; v_gene: TRBV12-3/TRBV12-4; abundance: NA; CDR3nt: TGTGCCAGCAGTTCAGGGTACCGTGGCTACACCTTC; CDR3aa: CASSSGYRGYTF
d_gene: NA; j_gene: TRBJ2-5; v_gene: TRBV14; abundance: NA; CDR3nt: TGTGCCAGCAGCCAAGACCCAAAAGAGACCCAGTACTTC; CDR3aa: CASSQDPKETQYF
d_gene: NA; j_gene: TRBJ2-7; v_gene: TRBV27; abundance: NA; CDR3nt: TGTGCCAGCAGTCCCCCGCAGTGGGACGAGCAGTACTTC; CDR3aa: CASSPPQWDEQYF
d_gene: NA; j_gene: TRBJ2-2; v_gene: TRBV5-6; abundance: NA; CDR3nt: TGTGCCAGTTCCGACTCCGCCGGGTTAGGCGGGGAGCTGTTTTTT; CDR3aa: CASSDSAGLGGELFF
d_gene: NA; j_gene: TRBJ2-6; v_gene: TRBV29-1; abundance: NA; CDR3nt: TGCAGCGCAATAGACGAACGGGGTGGGGGCGCGGCTGGGGCCAACGTCCTGACTTTC; CDR3aa: CSAIDERGGGAAGANVLTF
d_gene: NA; j_gene: TRBJ2-7; v_gene: TRBV12-5; abundance: NA; CDR3nt: TGTGCTAGTGGTTGGGACCGGGGCGAGCAGTACTTC; CDR3aa: CASGWDRGEQYF
d_gene: NA; j_gene: TRBJ2-2; v_gene: TRBV12-3/TRBV12-4; abundance: NA; CDR3nt: TGTGCCAGCCCGGGGCGCACCGGGGAGCTGTTTTTT; CDR3aa: CASPGRTGELFF
d_gene: NA; j_gene: TRBJ2-2; v_gene: TRBV6-2/TRBV6-3; abundance: NA; CDR3nt: TGTGCCAGCGCCTCAACGCGGGGCGGGGAGCTGTTTTTT; CDR3aa: CASASTRGGELFF
d_gene: NA; j_gene: TRBJ2-2; v_gene: TRBV9; abundance: few; CDR3nt: TGTGCCAGCAGCGTAGGTAGGGGCGGAGGGGAGCTGTTTTTT; CDR3aa: CASSVGRGGGELFF
d_gene: NA; j_gene: TRBJ2-2; v_gene: TRBV30; abundance: few; CDR3nt: TGTGCCTGGAGTGTACTAAACACCGGGGAGCTGTTTTTT; CDR3aa: CAWSVLNTGELFF
d_gene: NA; j_gene: TRBJ1-1; v_gene: TRBV9; abundance: few; CDR3nt: TGTGCCAGCAGCGAGGTGATTACTGAAGCTTTCTTT; CDR3aa: CASSEVITEAFF